This T cell receptor (beta chain) appears in the sequencing data of a study of CD8+ T cells in alopecia areata. The treatment here: oral pan-JAK inhibitor, 5-10 mg twice daily. Extraction and reverse transcription of RNA yielded cDNA as the sequencing template. The repertoire was sequenced with immunoSEQ multiplex PCR; TCRdb's copy has only in-frame clones and lacks some. The sample has over 150,000 clones; about 55% are singletons. Germline lookup yields CDR1 MRHNA and CDR2 SNTAGT. The V gene lost 0 bases and the J gene lost 3 bases, with 12 bases spanning the gap. CDR3 length: 16 amino acids. This clone is categorized as medium-sized.

The gene calls are TRBV6-4 and TRBJ2-1, with TRBD2 as a possible D gene (6 bases). The sequence was obtained from a human donor with alopecia areata. The material sequenced was CD8+ T cells sorted from blood, taken at week 24, from a patient treated with tofacitinib. Here the CDR3 reads CASSDSGTGDYNEQFF. In DNA form, the CDR3 reads TGTGCCAGCAGTGACTCCGGGACTGGAGACTACAATGAGCAGTTCTTC.